The table lists the clone carrying this T cell receptor beta chain with a few counts. V was trimmed by 3 bases and J by 8 bases, leaving 2 bases between them. Germline lookup yields CDR1 WSHSY and CDR2 SAAADI. The CDR3 extends over 11 amino acids. The data originate from a study of T cells in Graves' hyperthyroidism and ophthalmopathy. Amplified regions were TCR beta CDR3 sequences from RNA transcripts. RT-PCR in the first round (using the HTBI primer set) targeted the TCR CDR3. TCRdb analysed the multiplex PCR reads with MiXCR anew, one entry per CDR3 protein. The sample lists fewer than 900,000 distinct CDR3 sequences; about 19% were seen once.

The gene calls are TRBV10-2 and TRBJ1-6, with D hard to call. The TCR comes from a woman aged 45-65 years with Graves' hyperthyroidism that later progressed to Graves' ophthalmopathy. What was sequenced was blood. The CDR3 spells CASSEDSPLHF. CDR3 in DNA: TGCGCCAGCAGTGAAGATTCACCCCTCCACTTT.